The T cell receptor (beta chain) under discussion was sequenced for a study of blood T cells in healthy people across ages. Per germline, CDR1 MNHEY and CDR2 SVGAGI. This CDR3 has 11 residues. This clonotype has only a few counts. Its specificity is not known. Study results and caveats: Since the PBMCs were unsorted, naive and antigen-experienced cells could not be conclusively compared.

A J-beta primer mix and a sample-barcoded 5' primer were used in a second PCR of roughly 6 to 12 cycles. One entry per CDR3 protein results from TCRdb running MiXCR on the 5' RACE reads. The sample has around 1.5 million distinct CDR3 sequences, approximately 63% seen once. This TCR was recovered from a man aged 18 to 29 in good health. The chain carries TRBV6-5 and TRBJ2-7; D may be TRBD1 or TRBD2 (6 bases each). The sample was blood. CDR3 in amino acids: CAAMGGDEQYF. The CDR3 DNA reads as TGTGCGGCAATGGGGGGCGACGAGCAGTACTTC.